This T cell receptor beta chain was retrieved from a study of CD8+CD57+ T cells in acquired aplastic anemia. In regard to this clonotype: What it binds is not known.

General study results and limits: Both patients and controls carried the same twenty-nine CD8+ CDR3 sequences.

Genomic DNA provided the template from which TCR beta VDJ and CDR3 profiles were obtained. TCRdb called the reads again in MiXCR, with one record for every CDR3 protein. The sample contains roughly 200,000 distinct CDR3 sequences, about three fifths of which appear only once. Patients selected for sequencing had displayed CD8+CD57+ cell expansion by flow cytometry. The enrolled patients all had severe acquired aplastic anemia. No therapy had been given to the patients at the time of blood sampling. The sample was sorted CD4+, CD8+, or CD8+CD57+ T cells (not recorded which) from PBMCs. The sequence derives from a human donor with aplastic anemia.

The CDR3 coding sequence is TGCGCCAGCAGCCAAGCGGACAGGGGGCTAAGCAATCAGCCCCAGCATTTT. Amino acid sequence: CASSQADRGLSNQPQHF. The chain joins TRBV4-3 to TRBJ1-5; TRBD1 aligns across 11 bases. J gave up 1 base and V 1 base, and 3 bases lay outside the gene matches. Germline V lookup: CDR1 LGHNA, CDR2 YSLEER. The CDR3 runs to 17 residues.